This entry lists 24 T cell receptor beta chains sequenced from one sample in a study of read filtering for tumor transcriptome and immune sequencing. The library was built from 400 to 500 ng RNA with molecular barcoded adaptors for alpha/delta and beta/gamma chains. TCRdb passed the reads through MiXCR, listing each CDR3 protein once. The data show around 130,000 distinct CDR3 sequences, roughly 13% seen once. What was sequenced was a population of CD138-negative cells sorted from bone marrow. The source is a donor at least 40 years old with multiple myeloma.

With regard to this clonotype: A read error may explain this, as a much larger clone is one base away. V is TRBV27 and J is TRBJ2-7; D gene unclear. From germline, CDR1 is MNHEY and CDR2 SMNVEV (reference sequence). CDR3 length: 14 amino acids. The CDR3 DNA reads as TGTGCCGGCAGTTTCGGCATTCAACTCTACGAGCAGTACTTC. Its translation is CAGSFGIQLYEQYF.

Points on this clonotype: A much more abundant neighbour one base away suggests this may be a read error. This chain uses TRBV9 with TRBJ2-3; D remains unclear. Germline CDR1 reads SGDLS; CDR2 reads YYNGEE. The CDR3 extends over 15 amino acids. For the CDR3, the DNA is TGTGCCGGCAGCCCCTCCGCCCAGGGCACAGATACGCAGTATTTT. Its translation is CAGSPSAQGTDTQYF.

This clonotype appeared a few times. The chain combines TRBV7-3 with TRBJ2-3; no clear D gene. CDR3 size: 13 residues. The ends were cut back, 4 bases at V and 1 base at J, with 6 bases in the middle. Germline V gene data show CDR1 as SGHTA and CDR2 as FQGTGA. CDR3 loop: CASSSGGTDTQYF. The DNA of the CDR3 is TGTGCCAGCAGCTCTGGGGGCACAGATACGCAGTATTTT. The complete variable domain, with remaining parts taken from reference TRBV7-3 and TRBJ2-3, reads GAGVSQTPSNKVTEKGKYVELRCDPISGHTALYWYRQSLGQGPEFLIYFQGTGAADDSGLPNDRFFAVRPEGSVSTLKIQRTERGDSAVYLCASSSGGTDTQYFGPGTRLTVL.

This clonotype was seen repeatedly, ten times or more. The chain couples TRBV10-3 to TRBJ2-1; possibly TRBD2 for D (5 bases). Trimming shortened V by 11 bases and J by 3 bases, and 17 bases separated the two germline ends. Germline V lookup: CDR1 ENHRY, CDR2 SYGVKD. This CDR3 has 14 amino acids. CDR3 bases: TGTGCCGCACGCTTGGATCGGGGCTACAATGAGCAGTTCTTC. As protein: CAARLDRGYNEQFF.

This clonotype was counted ten times or more. This rearrangement joins TRBV6-2 or TRBV6-3 to TRBJ2-1; D gene ambiguous. Germline V lookup: CDR1 MNHEY, CDR2 SVGEGT. Trimming cost V 4 bases and J 4 bases, with 8 bases left between them. The CDR3 length is 13 residues. CDR3 sequence reads: CASSSDQYNEQFF. DNA for the CDR3: TGTGCCAGCAGTTCAGACCAGTACAATGAGCAGTTCTTC.

This clonotype was found many times. V usage is TRBV20-1 and J usage is TRBJ2-7; D is perhaps TRBD1 (5 bases). CDR3 length equals 13 residues. Germline loops: CDR1 DFQATT, CDR2 SNEGSKA (reference sequence). V dropped 5 bases and J dropped 0 bases, with 11 bases sitting between them. DNA of the CDR3: TGCAGTGCTTGGAAGACAGACTCCTACGAGCAGTACTTC. It translates to CSAWKTDSYEQYF.

A few counts support this clonotype. V is TRBV20-1 and J is TRBJ2-1, with D perhaps matching TRBD2 (5 bases). The V end lost 0 bases, the J end lost 6 bases, and 18 bases lay between the germline ends. Germline values: CDR1 DFQATT, CDR2 SNEGSKA (reference sequence). The CDR3 covers 16 residues. CDR3 sequence (DNA): TGCAGTGCTAGAGATAGACCGGGGAGATCCACCAATGAGCAGTTCTTC. Translation: CSARDRPGRSTNEQFF.

This clonotype was seen repeatedly, ten times or more. V is TRBV21-1 and J is TRBJ1-5; the D call in the table, TRBD1, was not verified against the DNA. TRBV21-1 has pseudogene status. The CDR3 spans 17 residues. The CDR3: CASSKLGVRSGNQPQHF. The CDR3 DNA reads TGTGCCAGCAGCAAATTAGGGGTCCGATCAGGCAATCAGCCCCAGCATTTT.

The sample holds many counts of this clonotype. The rearrangement links TRBV7-6 to TRBJ2-3; D assignment may be TRBD1 or TRBD2 (7 bases each). The CDR3 runs to 17 residues. CDR1 is SGHVS, CDR2 FNYEAQ, per germline. V was cut by 1 base and J by 5 bases, with 19 bases left in between. This CDR3 reads CASSLDETGRGKDTQYF. CDR3 coding DNA: TGTGCCAGCAGCTTAGATGAGACAGGGCGGGGGAAAGATACGCAGTATTTT.

This clonotype came up many times. The chain combines TRBV9 with TRBJ2-1, with TRBD2 matching 13 bases. Losses at the gene ends were 0 bases for V and 10 bases for J; bases not matched to a gene: 10. The CDR3 runs to 17 residues. Germline V gene lookup returns CDR1 SGDLS and CDR2 YYNGEE. The CDR3 sequence: CASSVAVGLAGVREQFF. In DNA, the CDR3 is TGTGCCAGCAGCGTAGCTGTTGGACTAGCGGGAGTAAGAGAGCAGTTCTTC.

This clonotype was counted between two and nine times. V usage is TRBV12-3 or TRBV12-4 and J usage is TRBJ2-7; D is unresolved. The CDR3 is made up of 16 amino acids. V lost 2 bases and J lost 0, with 14 bases in between. The CDR3 DNA reads as TGTGCCAGCAGTTTAAGGTCCCGGGCCTTCTCCTACGAGCAGTACTTC. Its translation is CASSLRSRAFSYEQYF.

This clonotype showed up many times. The chain employs TRBV18 and TRBJ2-1; possibly TRBD1 for D (5 bases). Germline assignment: CDR1 KGHSH and CDR2 LQKENI. Trimming removed 8 bases from V and 3 bases from J, with 14 bases in between. This CDR3 has 14 amino acids. In nucleotides, the CDR3 is TGTGCCAGCCAACGTGGGGCGCGCTACAATGAGCAGTTCTTC. Translated, it gives CASQRGARYNEQFF. The full variable domain, with the rest looked up from reference TRBV18 and TRBJ2-1, is NAGVMQNPRHLVRRRGQEARLRCSPMKGHSHVYWYRQLPEEGLKFMVYLQKENIIDESGMPKERFSAEFPKEGPSILRIQQVVRGDSAAYFCASQRGARYNEQFFGPGTRLTVL.

This clonotype showed up many times. V usage is TRBV6-2 or TRBV6-3 and J usage is TRBJ1-2; the D is unclear. The CDR3 sequence is 13 residues long. Per germline, CDR1 MNHEY and CDR2 SVGEGT. V was pared by 2 bases and J by 4 bases, with 8 bases between. The chain's CDR3 is CASSYEVRYGYTF. The CDR3 nucleotides read TGTGCCAGCAGTTACGAGGTTCGCTATGGCTACACCTTC.

Concerning this clonotype: A much larger clonotype is one base distant, so this may be a read error. The CDR3 end shows no conserved phenylalanine or tryptophan, and so a read error is likely. The chain combines TRBV29-1 with TRBJ2-3; TRBD2 matches at 10 bases. There are 16 residues in the CDR3. CDR1 and CDR2 from the germline V gene are SQVTM and ANQGSEA. The junction had 7 bases not matched to a gene; V was cut back by 0 bases and J by 4 bases. The CDR3 DNA follows: TGCAGCGTTGAAGACCCCCTAGCGGGAGCGCCAGATACGCAGTATCTT. Protein: CSVEDPLAGAPDTQYL.

This clonotype was found many times. The CDR3 protein is CASSLDSLMNTEAFF. The DNA of the CDR3 is TGCGCCAGCAGCTTGGACAGCCTTATGAACACTGAAGCTTTCTTT. This chain connects TRBV5-1 to TRBJ1-1; D gene ambiguous. V was shortened by 0 bases and J by 0 bases, with 9 bases between the two germline ends. The CDR3 has 15 amino acids. CDR1 SGHRS and CDR2 YFSETQ come from the germline V gene. Full variable domain (rest looked up from reference TRBV5-1 and TRBJ1-1): KAGVTQTPRYLIKTRGQQVTLSCSPISGHRSVSWYQQTPGQGLQFLFEYFSETQRNKGNFPGRFSGRQFSNSRSEMNVSTLELGDSALYLCASSLDSLMNTEAFFGQGTRLTVV.

Remarks on this clonotype: It may be a read error: a sequence one base away is much more abundant. The J gene is TRBJ2-7, the V gene TRBV15; a possible D gene is TRBD2 (7 bases). V gave up 1 base and J gave up 5 bases, with 15 bases separating them. Germline CDR1 is LNHNV and CDR2 is YYDKDF (reference sequence). This CDR3 spans 15 amino acids. The CDR3 DNA follows: TGTGCCACCAGCAGAGGTGGAAGGGGGGGCCACGAGCAGTACTTC. The encoded protein is CATSRGGRGGHEQYF.

The chain joins TRBV6-1 to TRBJ2-5, with a weak D call TRBD1 (7 bases). The V and J ends lost 9 bases and 3 bases respectively, with 17 bases between them. Germline CDR1 MNHNS, CDR2 SASEGT. This CDR3 is 14 amino acids long. The CDR3 loop reads CASGGGGSKETQYF. DNA for the CDR3: TGTGCCAGTGGTGGAGGGGGCAGTAAAGAGACCCAGTACTTC.

Comment on this clonotype: Being one base from a much bigger clone, this may be a read error. This chain links TRBV20-1 with TRBJ2-5; D is undetermined. Germline V gene sequence: CDR1 DFQATT, CDR2 SNEGSKA (reference sequence). The V end lost 4 bases, the J end lost 5 bases, and 11 bases lay between the germline ends. This CDR3 has 12 amino acids. The CDR3 here is CSAISPRETQYF. The CDR3 nucleotides are TGCAGTGCTATAAGTCCGCGGGAGACCCAGTACTTC.

This clonotype was observed a few times. The junction departs from germline at one end; a sequencing error may be responsible. The rearrangement uses TRBV20-1 and TRBJ2-7; 7 bases are shared with TRBD2. CDR1 and CDR2 from the germline V gene are DFQATT and SNEGSKA (reference sequence). The CDR3 runs to 12 residues. The CDR3 protein is CGASGASYEQYF. The CDR3 DNA sequence: TGCGGTGCTAGCGGAGCCTCCTACGAGCAGTACTTC.

In this sample, this clonotype turned up many times. The junction departs from the called germline gene at one end, perhaps through a read error. The chain has TRBV7-9 and TRBJ1-1; 7 bases map to TRBD1. Germline V gene data show CDR1 as SEHNR and CDR2 as FQNEAQ (reference sequence). The CDR3 totals 12 residues. CDR3 DNA sequence: TGTGCCAGCAGCTACGGACAGGCCCGGGGGTTTTTT. It is translated as CASSYGQARGFF.

This clonotype came up many times. V usage is TRBV7-2 and J usage is TRBJ2-5, with a possible D match to TRBD1 (6 bases). Trimming shortened V by 7 bases and J by 5 bases, and 17 bases separated the two germline ends. Per germline, CDR1 SGHTA and CDR2 FQGNSA. This CDR3 comprises 14 residues. In nucleotides, the CDR3 is TGTGCCAGCACCCCGAGGGGGATACGGGAGACCCAGTACTTC. The encoded protein is CASTPRGIRETQYF.

This clonotype was counted between two and nine times. The rearrangement joins TRBV12-3 or TRBV12-4 to TRBJ2-1; no definite D call. The CDR3 contains 12 residues. The V end lost 3 bases, the J end lost 6 bases, and 6 bases lay between the germline ends. The CDR3 sequence: CASSFFTNEQFF. The CDR3 bases are TGTGCCAGCAGTTTTTTTACCAATGAGCAGTTCTTC.

This clonotype was counted ten times or more. The rearrangement links TRBV6-1 to TRBJ1-5, with D perhaps matching TRBD1 (5 bases). The CDR3 length is 15 residues. The ends were cut back, 1 base at V and 2 bases at J, with 9 bases in the middle. Germline lookup yields CDR1 MNHNS and CDR2 SASEGT. Here the CDR3 DNA reads TGTGCCAGCAGTGAAGTTTGGGGGGGCAATCAGCCCCAGCATTTT. The encoded protein is CASSEVWGGNQPQHF.

This clonotype was seen many times. One junction end disagrees with the germline gene, perhaps due to a read error. The chain uses TRBV5-1 and TRBJ2-2; 12 nucleotides line up with TRBD2. Per germline, CDR1 SGHRS and CDR2 YFSETQ. The CDR3 loop spans 16 amino acids. For the CDR3, the DNA is TGCGCCAGCGAGAGACTAGCGGGGGCGAACACTGGGGAGCTGTTTTTT. It yields the protein CASERLAGANTGELFF.